The text below deals with one TCR beta chain. Its matching antigen is unknown. From germline, CDR1 is GTSNPN and CDR2 SVGIG (reference sequence). Unmatched junction bases numbered 7, after V lost 5 bases and J lost 4 bases. CDR3 length: 13 amino acids. The data were obtained in a study of cytomegalovirus exposure and HLA in healthy donors. Study results and caveats: Rare sequences made up most TCRs, while some public TCRs were found in many donors. In vitro work confirmed that a few CMV-associated chains recognize CMV antigens.

13 Jbeta primers and 60 Vbeta primers were used for the PCR. Original data processing: About 11 million of about 80 million unique TCR beta chains were shared, per a later count. Only in-frame clones appear in the TCRdb table, and some are missing; sequencing was by immunoSEQ multiplex PCR. From that table come the V and J calls and clone size; the DNA was used to work out D and trimming. The repertoire has some 140,000 clones, approximately 80% of them found once; the top ten carry over 2%. Sequenced sample: PBMCs. This clonotype was obtained from a man in his thirties or forties in good health and CMV-seronegative. V and J are TRBV30 and TRBJ2-7, with 8 bases matching TRBD2. The CDR3: CAWAFGTSYEQYF. The DNA for the CDR3 is TGTGCCTGGGCTTTCGGGACTAGTTACGAGCAGTACTTC.